Listed below are T cell receptor beta chains from one sample, sequenced in a study of neurological immune-mediated disorders. TCRdb re-called the 5' RACE reads with MiXCR, one entry per CDR3 protein. The sample lists around 70,000 distinct CDR3 sequences; 4.8% were seen once. The specimen was PBMCs. Every receptor here comes from a woman between 65 and 79 years old with multiple sclerosis. Both conserved end residues are trimmed from each CDR3. Fields, in order: V gene, CDR3 protein.

v_gene: TRBV5-6
CDR3aa: ASSFQRRGYNEQF

v_gene: TRBV7-2
CDR3aa: ASSPERGPPNNEQF

v_gene: TRBV29-1
CDR3aa: SVDTGVSTEAF

v_gene: TRBV5-1
CDR3aa: ASSFGGENTGELF

v_gene: TRBV29-1
CDR3aa: SVEKFGTLNTEAF

v_gene: TRBV7-2
CDR3aa: ASSLVAGTGGGKLF

v_gene: TRBV6-5
CDR3aa: ASSKGMGMDTQY

v_gene: TRBV7-6
CDR3aa: ASSLDSPRPSNTGELF

v_gene: TRBV5-1
CDR3aa: ASSWDSTNEQF

v_gene: TRBV12-3/TRBV12-4
CDR3aa: ASSDGNLAAPNEQF

v_gene: TRBV7-8
CDR3aa: ASSLVLAGGSDTQY

v_gene: TRBV5-1
CDR3aa: ASSLDILSTDTQY

v_gene: TRBV29-1
CDR3aa: SVEVLDGNADTQY

v_gene: TRBV9
CDR3aa: ASSVGTGAFYEQY

v_gene: TRBV5-6
CDR3aa: ASRRTGLSSSGANVLT

v_gene: TRBV6-5
CDR3aa: SSSPKGSFHQPQH

v_gene: TRBV30
CDR3aa: AWSPQGNEQF

v_gene: TRBV21-1
CDR3aa: ASSRKDRGTPMIYNEQF

v_gene: TRBV20-1
CDR3aa: SAYEYGYT

v_gene: TRBV20-1
CDR3aa: SALSPSPDTQY

v_gene: TRBV7-9
CDR3aa: ASSVTGSAYEQY

v_gene: TRBV10-1
CDR3aa: ASSPGGGHTEAF

v_gene: TRBV4-3
CDR3aa: ASSLVSLRGGYT

v_gene: TRBV5-1
CDR3aa: ASSGNSYGYT

v_gene: TRBV20-1
CDR3aa: SVSPRRGGYT

v_gene: TRBV9
CDR3aa: ASSVVAGGKDEQF

v_gene: TRBV7-2
CDR3aa: ASSLGGQGPPI

v_gene: TRBV6-5
CDR3aa: ASSYSRTSGHKETQY

v_gene: TRBV9
CDR3aa: ASSDTPLAGFTGELF

v_gene: TRBV20-1
CDR3aa: SAEGGGGKNIQY

v_gene: TRBV25-1
CDR3aa: ASSDRAGGLGGYT

v_gene: TRBV20-1
CDR3aa: SARAQATRSGNTIY

v_gene: TRBV7-8
CDR3aa: ASSDGLVGATQY

v_gene: TRBV6-6
CDR3aa: ASSGTSARSYNEQF

v_gene: TRBV12-5
CDR3aa: ASAADRNQPQH

v_gene: TRBV20-1
CDR3aa: SARGLASRQETQY

v_gene: TRBV20-1
CDR3aa: RANPETSHYTGELF

v_gene: TRBV7-9
CDR3aa: ASSLWREPGKNIQY

v_gene: TRBV6-5
CDR3aa: ASSTSGGGNTEAF

v_gene: TRBV9
CDR3aa: ASSVRDRDSPLH

v_gene: TRBV5-6
CDR3aa: ASNHPDGKETQY

v_gene: TRBV12-3/TRBV12-4
CDR3aa: ASSPDRGRATEAF

v_gene: TRBV6-5
CDR3aa: ASSYGRTEAF

v_gene: TRBV18
CDR3aa: ASSPEGTQY

v_gene: TRBV20-1
CDR3aa: SAGQNLAKNIQY

v_gene: TRBV27
CDR3aa: ASKGQGDYGYT

v_gene: TRBV10-3
CDR3aa: AIRETGHEQY

v_gene: TRBV20-1
CDR3aa: SARDRAYEQY

v_gene: TRBV5-1
CDR3aa: ATRTGGYTGELF

v_gene: TRBV20-1
CDR3aa: SARARLRDSPLH

v_gene: TRBV27
CDR3aa: ASATVPAGEVEQY

v_gene: TRBV5-1
CDR3aa: ASSGGPRTEAF

v_gene: TRBV7-2
CDR3aa: ASSPADMNTEAF

v_gene: TRBV6-1
CDR3aa: ASSGGVYLGTEAF

v_gene: TRBV5-1
CDR3aa: ASRFRDTHNEQF

v_gene: TRBV20-1
CDR3aa: SARDRDHAYGYT

v_gene: TRBV12-3/TRBV12-4
CDR3aa: ASSYFGGQAF

v_gene: TRBV2
CDR3aa: ASSRQGLGNQPQH

v_gene: TRBV30
CDR3aa: AWSVGGLAKNIQY